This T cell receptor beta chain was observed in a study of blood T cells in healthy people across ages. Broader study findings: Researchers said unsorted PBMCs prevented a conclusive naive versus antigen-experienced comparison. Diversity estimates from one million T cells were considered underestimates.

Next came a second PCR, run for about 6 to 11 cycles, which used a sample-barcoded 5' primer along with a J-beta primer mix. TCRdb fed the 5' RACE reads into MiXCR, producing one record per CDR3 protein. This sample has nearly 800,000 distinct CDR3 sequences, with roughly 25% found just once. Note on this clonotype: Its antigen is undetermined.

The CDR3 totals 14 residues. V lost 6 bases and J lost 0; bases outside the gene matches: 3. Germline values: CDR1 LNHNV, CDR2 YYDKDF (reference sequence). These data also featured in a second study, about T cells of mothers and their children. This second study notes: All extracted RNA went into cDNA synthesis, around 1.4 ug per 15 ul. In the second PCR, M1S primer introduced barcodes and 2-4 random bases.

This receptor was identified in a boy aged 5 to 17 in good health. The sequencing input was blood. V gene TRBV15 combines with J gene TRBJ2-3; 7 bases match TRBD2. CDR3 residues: CATSKAGSTDTQYF. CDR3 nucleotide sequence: TGTGCCACCAGTAAAGCGGGAAGCACAGATACGCAGTATTTT.